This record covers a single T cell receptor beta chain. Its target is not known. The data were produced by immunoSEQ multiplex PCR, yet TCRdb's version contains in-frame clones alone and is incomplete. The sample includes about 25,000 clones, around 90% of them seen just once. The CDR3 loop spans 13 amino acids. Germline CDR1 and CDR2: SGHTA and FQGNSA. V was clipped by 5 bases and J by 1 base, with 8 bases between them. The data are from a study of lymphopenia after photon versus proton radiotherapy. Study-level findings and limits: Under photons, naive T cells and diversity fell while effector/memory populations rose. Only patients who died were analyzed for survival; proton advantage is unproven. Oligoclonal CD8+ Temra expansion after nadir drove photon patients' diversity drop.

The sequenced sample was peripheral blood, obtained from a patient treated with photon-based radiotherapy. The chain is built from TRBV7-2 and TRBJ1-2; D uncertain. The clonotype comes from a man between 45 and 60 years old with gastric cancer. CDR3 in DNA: TGTGCCAGCAGCGGGCAGATTAACTATGGCTACACCTTC. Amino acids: CASSGQINYGYTF.